Listed below are T cell receptor beta chains from one sample, sequenced in a study of T cells in localized non-small cell lung cancer. Assay: immunoSEQ multiplex PCR; the TCRdb copy retains only in-frame clones and omits some. The data show 1,500 to 2,000 clones, 22% seen once. The sequencing used normal lung tissue next to the tumor, collected before any cancer treatment. Receptor source: a man aged 18 to 50 with stage I lung adenocarcinoma. CDR3s include the opening cysteine and the closing phenylalanine or tryptophan. The order of the fields is CDR3 DNA, CDR3 protein, D gene, V gene, CDR3 length, clone size, J gene. A D gene is named only where the DNA matches it firmly. Rows may omit the clone size; those that give it use once, few, many or a size class.

DNA: TGTGCCAGCTCGCCTAGTCAGGGGGTAACTGAAGCTTTCTTT; CDR3: CASSPSQGVTEAFF; D: TRBD1; V: TRBV18; length: 14; size: -; J: TRBJ1-1
DNA: TGCGCCAGCAGCCAAGCCGGGACTAGCGGCAAAAATGAGCAGTTCTTC; CDR3: CASSQAGTSGKNEQFF; D: TRBD2; V: TRBV4-1; length: 16; size: -; J: TRBJ2-1
DNA: TGTGCCAGCAGCTTGAGGGAGACAGGGAACACTGAAGCTTTCTTT; CDR3: CASSLRETGNTEAFF; D: -; V: TRBV11-3; length: 15; size: few; J: TRBJ1-1
DNA: TGCGCCAGCAGCCAAGAAAACAGGCCGTTTGAGACCCAGTACTTC; CDR3: CASSQENRPFETQYF; D: -; V: TRBV4-1; length: 15; size: few; J: TRBJ2-5
DNA: TGTGCCATCAGTGAAGGGGACAGGGGGATCGTAGAGACCCAGTACTTC; CDR3: CAISEGDRGIVETQYF; D: TRBD1; V: TRBV6-1; length: 16; size: few; J: TRBJ2-5
DNA: TGTGCCAGTAGTGTCGGGGGGGATTATCAGCCCCAGCATTTT; CDR3: CASSVGGDYQPQHF; D: -; V: TRBV19; length: 14; size: -; J: TRBJ1-5
DNA: TGTGCCAGCTCACCGCCGGGACAGGGGTTAAACGAGCAGTACTTC; CDR3: CASSPPGQGLNEQYF; D: TRBD1; V: TRBV18; length: 15; size: -; J: TRBJ2-7
DNA: TGTGCCAGTAGTATTGGTGGAGACTACTATGGCTACACCTTC; CDR3: CASSIGGDYYGYTF; D: -; V: TRBV19; length: 14; size: large; J: TRBJ1-2
DNA: TGTGCCAGCAGTTTGATAGGGACAGATCAGCCCCAGCATTTT; CDR3: CASSLIGTDQPQHF; D: TRBD1; V: TRBV28; length: 14; size: few; J: TRBJ1-5
DNA: TGTGCCAGCTCACCTGGACAGCCCGATAATTCACCCCTCCACTTT; CDR3: CASSPGQPDNSPLHF; D: -; V: TRBV18; length: 15; size: -; J: TRBJ1-6
DNA: TGTGCCAGCAGTCGGGACAGGGGAGGCACTGAAGCTTTCTTT; CDR3: CASSRDRGGTEAFF; D: TRBD1; V: TRBV6-8; length: 14; size: few; J: TRBJ1-1
DNA: TGTGCCAGCAGCTTAGATCGCTTTACAGAGAAAGCTTTCTTT; CDR3: CASSLDRFTEKAFF; D: -; V: TRBV11-3; length: 14; size: -; J: TRBJ1-1
DNA: TGTGCCAGCAGTCCGGGACTAGACCTTTCAGAGACCCAGTACTTC; CDR3: CASSPGLDLSETQYF; D: TRBD2; V: TRBV6-8; length: 15; size: medium-sized; J: TRBJ2-5
DNA: TGTGCCAGCAGCCGAACCGAACAGGGGGATGGCTACACCTTC; CDR3: CASSRTEQGDGYTF; D: TRBD1; V: TRBV6-4; length: 14; size: -; J: TRBJ1-2
DNA: TGTGCCAGCAGCTTGAGACAGGGGATGCGGGATGAGCAGTTCTTC; CDR3: CASSLRQGMRDEQFF; D: TRBD1; V: TRBV11-3; length: 15; size: large; J: TRBJ2-1
DNA: TGTGCCAGCAGCTTCCTACAGGGGGTACTAGATGAGCAGTTCTTC; CDR3: CASSFLQGVLDEQFF; D: TRBD1; V: TRBV11-3; length: 15; size: few; J: TRBJ2-1
DNA: TGTGCCAGCAGTTACCCATATAACACTGAAGCTTTCTTT; CDR3: CASSYPYNTEAFF; D: -; V: TRBV6-8; length: 13; size: large; J: TRBJ1-1
DNA: TGTGCCAGTAGTATCGTTCCAGGGGAGGGCACTGAAGCTTTCTTT; CDR3: CASSIVPGEGTEAFF; D: -; V: TRBV19; length: 15; size: few; J: TRBJ1-1
DNA: TGTGCCAGCAGTTACAACGGCAATCAGCCCCAGCATTTT; CDR3: CASSYNGNQPQHF; D: -; V: TRBV6-7; length: 13; size: few; J: TRBJ1-5
DNA: TGTGCCAGCAGCCCGGACAGCAATCAGCCCCAGCATTTT; CDR3: CASSPDSNQPQHF; D: -; V: TRBV28; length: 13; size: large; J: TRBJ1-5
DNA: TGTGCCAGCAGTGCCGGACTGCGAACGAATTCACCCCTCCACTTT; CDR3: CASSAGLRTNSPLHF; D: -; V: TRBV9; length: 15; size: few; J: TRBJ1-6
DNA: TGTGCCAGCAGCCCCGGGCTAGCGGGAGGAGAGACCCAGTACTTC; CDR3: CASSPGLAGGETQYF; D: TRBD2; V: TRBV11-3; length: 15; size: -; J: TRBJ2-5
DNA: TGTGCCAGCAGCCAAGATTCATTGGGACGGGTCTACAGGGACAGTGAAGCTTTCTTT; CDR3: CASSQDSLGRVYRDSEAFF; D: TRBD1; V: TRBV14; length: 19; size: -; J: TRBJ1-1
DNA: TGCAGCGTTCAGCGACAGGCCGCCTACGAGCAGTACTTC; CDR3: CSVQRQAAYEQYF; D: -; V: TRBV29-1; length: 13; size: -; J: TRBJ2-7
DNA: TGTGCCAGCAGTTACTCGTCGGGGGCTAGCACAGATACGCAGTATTTT; CDR3: CASSYSSGASTDTQYF; D: -; V: TRBV6-8; length: 16; size: -; J: TRBJ2-3
DNA: TGTGCCACCTCTCTTCCCGGATTCAGGGCGGAACTTAATTCACCCCTCCACTTT; CDR3: CATSLPGFRAELNSPLHF; D: -; V: TRBV28; length: 18; size: large; J: TRBJ1-6
DNA: TGCAGCGCATCCTCTAGGACAGGGGTCACTGAAGCTTTCTTT; CDR3: CSASSRTGVTEAFF; D: TRBD1; V: TRBV29-1; length: 14; size: -; J: TRBJ1-1
DNA: TGTGCCAGCAGCCTGGACAGCTACACCGGGGAGCTGTTTTTT; CDR3: CASSLDSYTGELFF; D: -; V: TRBV11-3; length: 14; size: few; J: TRBJ2-2
DNA: TGTGCCAGCAGGCCAGGCCTGAATTCACCCCTCCACTTT; CDR3: CASRPGLNSPLHF; D: -; V: TRBV2; length: 13; size: few; J: TRBJ1-6
DNA: TGTGCCAGCAGTTACCCGACGGCGACAGGAGAAGCTTTCTTT; CDR3: CASSYPTATGEAFF; D: -; V: TRBV6-8; length: 14; size: few; J: TRBJ1-1
DNA: TGTGCCAGTAGTCCACAGGGCGTCAACTATGGCTACACCTTC; CDR3: CASSPQGVNYGYTF; D: -; V: TRBV19; length: 14; size: few; J: TRBJ1-2
DNA: TGTGCCAGCAGCTTAACACAGGGGGCGGGCAGTGAAGCTTTCTTT; CDR3: CASSLTQGAGSEAFF; D: TRBD1; V: TRBV11-3; length: 15; size: medium-sized; J: TRBJ1-1
DNA: TGTGCCAGCAGCTTGGCCGGACAGGGGGCAAGCTATGGCTACACCTTC; CDR3: CASSLAGQGASYGYTF; D: TRBD1; V: TRBV11-3; length: 16; size: medium-sized; J: TRBJ1-2
DNA: TGTGCCAGCTCACCCACCTCTCTAGCGGGGGTTAGCACAGATACGCAGTATTTT; CDR3: CASSPTSLAGVSTDTQYF; D: TRBD2; V: TRBV18; length: 18; size: -; J: TRBJ2-3
DNA: TGTGCCCAGGGACGCTCCTACAATGAGCAGTTCTTC; CDR3: CAQGRSYNEQFF; D: -; V: TRBV30; length: 12; size: -; J: TRBJ2-1
DNA: TGCGCCAGCAGCTACAACCCAGGGGGCTCCTACAATGAGCAGTTCTTC; CDR3: CASSYNPGGSYNEQFF; D: TRBD1; V: TRBV5-1; length: 16; size: -; J: TRBJ2-1